This record concerns one TCR beta chain sequence. The sample originates from a study of blood T cell repertoires in COVID-19. Study at large: PBMCs, B-cell-depleted T cells, or T cells were the source of the cDNA or gDNA that made up the material.

The CDR3 runs to 14 residues. Germline values: CDR1 SGHDT, CDR2 YYEEEE. The ends lost 0 bases at V and 5 bases at J; junction bases unmatched: 4. This table comes from immunoSEQ multiplex PCR, and its TCRdb copy is limited to in-frame clones, with some not included. The sample records 150,000 to 200,000 clones, 78% being singletons. The chain is built from TRBV5-6 and TRBJ1-2, with 7 bases aligning to TRBD1. Sequencing used peripheral blood. The source of this sequence is a woman older than 75 with active or convalescent COVID-19. CDR3 DNA: TGTGCCAGCAGCTTGGCGCAGGGACAGTATGGCTACACCTTC. Translation: CASSLAQGQYGYTF.